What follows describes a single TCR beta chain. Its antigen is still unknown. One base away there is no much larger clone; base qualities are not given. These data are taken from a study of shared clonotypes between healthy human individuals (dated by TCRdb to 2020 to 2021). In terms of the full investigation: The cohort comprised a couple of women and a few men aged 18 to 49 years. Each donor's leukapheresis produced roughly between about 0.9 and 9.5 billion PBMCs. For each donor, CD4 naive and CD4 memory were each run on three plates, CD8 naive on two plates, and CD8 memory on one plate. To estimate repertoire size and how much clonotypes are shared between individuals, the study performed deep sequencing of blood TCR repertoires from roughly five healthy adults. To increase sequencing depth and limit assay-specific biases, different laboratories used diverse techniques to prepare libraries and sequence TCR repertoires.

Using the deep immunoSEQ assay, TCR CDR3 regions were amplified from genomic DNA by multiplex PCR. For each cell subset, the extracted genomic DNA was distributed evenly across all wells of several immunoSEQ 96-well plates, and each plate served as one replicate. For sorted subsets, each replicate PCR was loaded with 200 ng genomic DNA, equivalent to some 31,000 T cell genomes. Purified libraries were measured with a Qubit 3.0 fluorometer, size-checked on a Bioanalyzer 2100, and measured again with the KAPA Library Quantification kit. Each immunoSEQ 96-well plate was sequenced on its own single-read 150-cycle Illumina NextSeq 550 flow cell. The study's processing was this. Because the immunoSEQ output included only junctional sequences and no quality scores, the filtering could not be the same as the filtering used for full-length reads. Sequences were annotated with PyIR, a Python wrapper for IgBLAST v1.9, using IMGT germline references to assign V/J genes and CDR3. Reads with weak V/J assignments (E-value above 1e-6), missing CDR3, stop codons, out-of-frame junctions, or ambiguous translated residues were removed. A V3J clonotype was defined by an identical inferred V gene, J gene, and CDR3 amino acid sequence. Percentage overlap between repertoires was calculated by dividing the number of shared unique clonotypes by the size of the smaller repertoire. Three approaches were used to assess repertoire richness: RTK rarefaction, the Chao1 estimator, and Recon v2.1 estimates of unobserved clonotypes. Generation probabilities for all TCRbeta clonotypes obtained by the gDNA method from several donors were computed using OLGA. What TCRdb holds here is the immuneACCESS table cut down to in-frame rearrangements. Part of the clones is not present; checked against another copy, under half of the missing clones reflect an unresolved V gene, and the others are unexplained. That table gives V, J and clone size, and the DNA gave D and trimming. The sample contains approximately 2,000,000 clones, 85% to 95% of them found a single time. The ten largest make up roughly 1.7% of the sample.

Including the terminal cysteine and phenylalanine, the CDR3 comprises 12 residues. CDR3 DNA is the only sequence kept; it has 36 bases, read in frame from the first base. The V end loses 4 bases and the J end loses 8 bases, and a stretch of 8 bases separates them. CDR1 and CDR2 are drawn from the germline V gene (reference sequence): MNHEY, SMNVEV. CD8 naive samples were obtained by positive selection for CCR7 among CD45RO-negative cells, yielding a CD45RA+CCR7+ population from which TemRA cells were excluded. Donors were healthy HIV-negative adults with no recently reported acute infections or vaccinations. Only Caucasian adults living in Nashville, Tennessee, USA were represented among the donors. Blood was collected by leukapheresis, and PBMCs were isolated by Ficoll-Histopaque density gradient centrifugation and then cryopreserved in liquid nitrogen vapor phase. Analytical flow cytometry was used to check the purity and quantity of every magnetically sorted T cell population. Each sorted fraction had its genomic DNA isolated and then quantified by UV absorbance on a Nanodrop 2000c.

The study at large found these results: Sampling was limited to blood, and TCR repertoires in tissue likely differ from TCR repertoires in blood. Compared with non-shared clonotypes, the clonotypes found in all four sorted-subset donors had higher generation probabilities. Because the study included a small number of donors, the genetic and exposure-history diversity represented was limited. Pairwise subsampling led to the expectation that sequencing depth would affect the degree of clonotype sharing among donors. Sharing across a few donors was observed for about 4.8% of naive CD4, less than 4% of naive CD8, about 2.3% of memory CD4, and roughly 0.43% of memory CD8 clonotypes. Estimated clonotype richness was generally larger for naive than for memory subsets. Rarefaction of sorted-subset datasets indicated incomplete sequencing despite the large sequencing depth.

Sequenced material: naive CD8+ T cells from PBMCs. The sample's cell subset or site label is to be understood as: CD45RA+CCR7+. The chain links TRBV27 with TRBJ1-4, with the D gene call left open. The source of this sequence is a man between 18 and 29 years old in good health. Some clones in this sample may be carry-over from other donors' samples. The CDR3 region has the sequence CASSSTEEKLFF. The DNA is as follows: TGTGCCAGCAGTTCAACCGAGGAAAAACTGTTTTTT. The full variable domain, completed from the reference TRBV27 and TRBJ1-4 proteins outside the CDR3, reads EAQVTQNPRYLITVTGKKLTVTCSQNMNHEYMSWYRQDPGLGLRQIYYSMNVEVTDKGDVPEGYKVSRKEKRNFPLILESPSPNQTSLYFCASSSTEEKLFFGSGTQLSVL.